The clone carrying this TCR beta chain has more than one count but fewer than ten. The CDR3 spans 16 residues. J was trimmed by 4 bases and V by 5 bases; bases with no gene match: 12. Per the germline V gene, CDR1 is SEHNR and CDR2 is FQNEAQ (reference sequence). Data came from immunoSEQ multiplex PCR; TCRdb stores just in-frame clones and leaves some out. The sample records about 1.1 million clones, approximately 80% being singletons. The source of the sample is a study of shared clonotypes between healthy human individuals. The sequenced sample was memory CD4+ T cells from PBMCs. The subset was: CD45RA-negative fraction. The chain has TRBV7-9 and TRBJ2-3, with 7 positions matching TRBD1. The TCR originated in a man aged 18 to 30 in good health. Some clones in this sample may be carry-over from other donors' samples. The CDR3 is CASSPPFRGSPDTQYF. The DNA for the CDR3 is TGTGCCAGCAGCCCCCCGTTCAGGGGGTCCCCAGATACGCAGTATTTT.